These 18 T cell receptor beta chains were all obtained from the same sample, sequenced in a study of OX40 agonist ivuxolimab in advanced cancers. Repertoires were generated with immunoSEQ multiplex PCR, while TCRdb's copy carries only in-frame clones and drops some. Of tens of thousands of clones listed, roughly 90% were seen once; the top ten hold more than 0.6%. Sequenced here: CD4+ or CD8+ T cells sorted from blood, sampled in a trial of the OX40 agonist ivuxolimab. Every receptor here comes from an adult with an advanced solid tumor such as melanoma, head and neck, liver or kidney cancer.

The table lists this clone with a few counts. The V and J genes are TRBV18 and TRBJ2-2, with unresolved D. V dropped 1 base and J dropped 6 bases, with 6 bases sitting between them. CDR3 length equals 13 residues. The germline gives CDR1 KGHSH, CDR2 LQKENI. The CDR3 bases are TGTGCCAGCTCACCACGAGGTCCCGGGGAGCTGTTTTTT. Translating gives CASSPRGPGELFF.

V and J are TRBV5-5 and TRBJ1-1; TRBD1 aligns across 9 bases. Germline V CDR1 and CDR2: SGHKS, YYEKEE (reference sequence). The CDR3 runs to 17 residues. Unmatched junction bases numbered 9, after V lost 0 bases and J lost 3 bases. The CDR3 sequence: CASSLEGTGRWDTEAFF. DNA of the CDR3: TGTGCCAGCAGCTTGGAGGGGACAGGGAGATGGGACACTGAAGCTTTCTTT.

This clone showed up just a few times. The chain joins TRBV29-1 to TRBJ2-3; TRBD1 matches 9 bases. The CDR3 extends over 15 amino acids. V lost 2 bases to trimming and J lost 4 bases; unmatched junction nucleotides: 7. Germline V gives CDR1 SQVTM, CDR2 ANQGSEA. The CDR3: CSVERGTGWADTQYF. The CDR3, as DNA: TGCAGCGTTGAAAGGGGGACAGGGTGGGCAGATACGCAGTATTTT.

This sequence joins TRBV4-3 and TRBJ2-3, with 7 bases lining up with TRBD2. Germline CDR1 is LGHNA and CDR2 is YSLEER. This CDR3 comprises 15 residues. Unmatched junction bases numbered 3, after V lost 1 base and J lost 2 bases. The CDR3 DNA follows: TGCGCCAGCAGCCAAGGGGGGGGAACCACAGATACGCAGTATTTT. Translation: CASSQGGGTTDTQYF.

CDR3 region: CASSSDSGPRVTQYF. The CDR3 nucleotides read TGTGCCAGCAGCTCGGACAGTGGACCTCGGGTGACCCAGTACTTC. V usage is TRBV5-6 and J usage is TRBJ2-5; tentatively, D is TRBD1 (6 bases). Trimming cost V 3 bases and J 7 bases, with 19 bases left between them. This CDR3 contains 15 residues. Looked up from germline, CDR1 is SGHDT and CDR2 is YYEEEE.

The rearrangement joins TRBV6-5 to TRBJ1-2; 8 positions agree with TRBD1. After removal of 2 bases from V and 2 bases from J, the junction contained 7 bases not matched to a gene. In germline, CDR1 is MNHEY, CDR2 SVGAGI. This CDR3 has 16 amino acids. CDR3 region: CASSYGGTGRNYGYTF. CDR3 DNA sequence: TGTGCCAGCAGTTACGGGGGGACAGGCAGAAACTATGGCTACACCTTC.

The chain uses TRBV5-6 and TRBJ1-1, with D possibly TRBD1 on 5 matching bases. V was clipped by 0 bases and J by 1 base, with 13 bases between them. The germline V gene has CDR1 SGHDT and CDR2 YYEEEE. This CDR3 has 16 residues. The CDR3 is CASSLGGQRRNTEAFF. In nucleotides, the CDR3 is TGTGCCAGCAGCTTGGGTGGACAAAGAAGGAACACTGAAGCTTTCTTT.

The chain couples TRBV28 to TRBJ1-4; a weak D match, TRBD1 (6 bases). The germline gives CDR1 MDHEN, CDR2 SYDVKM. The CDR3 sequence is 15 residues long. Trimming shortened V by 6 bases and J by 3 bases, and 14 bases separated the two germline ends. The CDR3 reads CASRPHRAPNEKLFF. CDR3 nucleotide sequence: TGTGCCAGCAGACCGCACAGGGCTCCTAATGAAAAACTGTTTTTT.

The chain recombines TRBV5-6 with TRBJ1-6; D call uncertain. The germline CDR1 and CDR2 sequences are SGHDT and YYEEEE. V lost 4 bases and J 7 bases, leaving 15 bases between the germline ends. The CDR3 is 15 amino acids. The CDR3 region is CASSQKPGQNSPLHF. The DNA of the CDR3 is TGTGCCAGCAGCCAAAAACCGGGTCAAAATTCACCCCTCCACTTT.

DNA of the CDR3: TGTGCCAGTAGGGGCGGGAGGAACACCGGGGAGCTGTTTTTT. Its translation: CASRGGRNTGELFF. The V call is TRBV19, the J call TRBJ2-2; 7 positions match TRBD2. Trimming cost V 6 bases and J 1 base; bases outside gene matches: 2. The germline V gene has CDR1 LNHDA and CDR2 SQIVND (reference sequence). The CDR3 contains 14 residues.

V and J are TRBV27 and TRBJ1-6, with D unclear. Germline V gives CDR1 MNHEY, CDR2 SMNVEV (reference sequence). Trimming removed 2 bases from V and 11 bases from J, with 7 bases in between. The CDR3 spans 12 residues. The CDR3: CASSLNGAPLHF. The CDR3 coding sequence is TGTGCCAGCAGTTTAAATGGGGCACCCCTCCACTTT.

The chain is built from TRBV30 and TRBJ1-2; D possibly corresponds to TRBD1 (6 bases). V shed 5 bases and J shed 3 bases, with 10 bases lying between them. CDR1 and CDR2 from the germline V gene are GTSNPN and SVGIG (reference sequence). The length of the CDR3 is 12 residues. CDR3 nucleotides: TGTGCCTGGGCAGGGGACGACTATGGCTACACCTTC. Protein product: CAWAGDDYGYTF.

CDR3 protein: CATSRQAGRGYGYTF. The CDR3 nucleotides are TGTGCCACCAGCAGACAAGCCGGCAGGGGATATGGCTACACCTTC. The chain uses TRBV15 and TRBJ1-2, with D possibly being TRBD1 (6 bases). The CDR3 extends over 15 amino acids. V shed 2 bases and J shed 5 bases, with 15 bases lying between them. Germline values: CDR1 LNHNV, CDR2 YYDKDF (reference sequence).

The chain couples TRBV6-1 to TRBJ1-1; TRBD1 might be the D (6 bases). CDR3 length equals 15 residues. The germline CDR1 and CDR2 sequences are MNHNS and SASEGT. Trimming cost V 6 bases and J 3 bases, with 17 bases left between them. The CDR3 region has the DNA TGTGCCAGCAGGGCAAGACAGGTGGCCGACACTGAAGCTTTCTTT. It translates to CASRARQVADTEAFF.

The chain carries TRBV30 and TRBJ1-4; 8 bases fit TRBD1. V lost 8 bases and J lost 11; bases outside the gene matches: 4. The germline V gene encodes CDR1 GTSNPN and CDR2 SVGIG (reference sequence). This CDR3 contains 10 residues. The CDR3 loop is CAPRGPKLFF. CDR3 nucleotide sequence: TGTGCCCCCAGGGGGCCGAAACTGTTTTTT.

The table lists this clone with a count of one. This chain connects TRBV12-5 to TRBJ1-3; D gene uncertain. In germline, CDR1 is LGHNT, CDR2 FRNRAP. CDR3 length: 15 amino acids. The V and J ends lost 1 base and 4 bases respectively, with 11 bases between them. Written as DNA, the CDR3 is TGTGCTAGTGGTTTGGCCGACTTTACAGGAAACACCATATATTTT. Its protein is CASGLADFTGNTIYF. The full variable domain, its missing parts supplied by reference TRBV12-5 and TRBJ1-3, is DARVTQTPRHKVTEMGQEVTMRCQPILGHNTVFWYRQTMMQGLELLAYFRNRAPLDDSGMPKDRFSAEMPDATLATLKIQPSEPRDSAVYFCASGLADFTGNTIYFGEGSWLTVV.

As to this clone: A read error may produce the germline difference seen at one junction end. This chain uses TRBV19 with TRBJ2-1; 11 bases align to TRBD2. Germline values: CDR1 LNHDA, CDR2 SQIVND (reference sequence). CDR3 length equals 14 residues. CDR3 amino acids: CASSTVAGGLIPVF. The CDR3 DNA sequence: TGTGCCAGTAGTACTGTAGCGGGAGGGCTTATACCCGTCTTC.

The V gene is TRBV5-1, the J gene TRBJ1-3; 8 bases match TRBD1. J gave up 0 bases and V 5 bases, and 10 bases lay outside the gene matches. The CDR3 extends over 17 amino acids. Germline V gene lookup returns CDR1 SGHRS and CDR2 YFSETQ. The CDR3 spells CASRSQGAGYSGNTIYF. The CDR3 coding sequence is TGCGCCAGCAGATCGCAGGGGGCGGGTTACTCTGGAAACACCATATATTTT.